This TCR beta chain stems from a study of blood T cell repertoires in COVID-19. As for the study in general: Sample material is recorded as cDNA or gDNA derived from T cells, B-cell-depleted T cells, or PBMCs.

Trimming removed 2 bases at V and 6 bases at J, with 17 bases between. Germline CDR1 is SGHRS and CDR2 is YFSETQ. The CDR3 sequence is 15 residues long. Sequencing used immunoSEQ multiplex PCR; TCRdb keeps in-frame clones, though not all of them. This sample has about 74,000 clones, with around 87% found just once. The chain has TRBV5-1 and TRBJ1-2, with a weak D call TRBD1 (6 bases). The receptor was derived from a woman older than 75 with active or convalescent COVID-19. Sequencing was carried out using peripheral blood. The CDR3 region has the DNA TGCGCCAGCAGCTTAATGGACAGAGCGGCGGATGGCTACACCTTC. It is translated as CASSLMDRAADGYTF.